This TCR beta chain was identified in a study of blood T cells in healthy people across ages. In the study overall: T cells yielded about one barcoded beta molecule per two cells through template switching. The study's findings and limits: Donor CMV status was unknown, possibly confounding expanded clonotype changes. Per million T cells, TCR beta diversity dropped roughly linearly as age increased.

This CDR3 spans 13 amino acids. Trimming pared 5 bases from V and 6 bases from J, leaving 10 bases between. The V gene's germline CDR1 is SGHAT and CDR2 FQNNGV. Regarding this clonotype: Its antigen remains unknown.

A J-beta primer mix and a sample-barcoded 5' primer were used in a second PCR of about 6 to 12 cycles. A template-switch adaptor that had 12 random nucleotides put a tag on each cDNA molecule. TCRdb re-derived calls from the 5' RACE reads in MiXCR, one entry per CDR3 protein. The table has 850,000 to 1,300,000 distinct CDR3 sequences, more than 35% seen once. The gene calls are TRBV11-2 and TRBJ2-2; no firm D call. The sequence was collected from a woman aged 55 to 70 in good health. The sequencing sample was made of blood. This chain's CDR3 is CASSRKAAGELFF. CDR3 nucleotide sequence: TGTGCCAGCAGCCGGAAGGCGGCCGGGGAGCTGTTTTTT.